A selection of T cell receptor beta chains follows, all from one sample in a study of blood T cell repertoires in COVID-19. TCRdb keeps only in-frame clones here, not all; method: immunoSEQ multiplex PCR. The repertoire holds more than 110,000 clones, roughly 85% seen once, with approximately 4.5% in the top ten. Specimen: PBMCs or T cells enriched from blood (not recorded which). Receptor source: a man in his fifties or sixties who had recovered from COVID-19. The CDR3 runs from the conserved cysteine through the conserved F or W. D genes are given only for firm matches. Size is stated for part of the rows, as once, few or many counts, or as a class when the clone is expanded.

v_gene: TRBV28
j_gene: TRBJ2-1
abundance: once
d_gene: -
CDR3nt: TGTGCCAGCAGTTTAAGGGGGAGCTCCTACAATGAGCAGTTCTTC
CDR3aa: CASSLRGSSYNEQFF

v_gene: TRBV7-6
j_gene: TRBJ2-6
abundance: -
d_gene: -
CDR3nt: TGTGCCAGCAGAGATACAGGGACTGGGGCCAACGTCCTGACTTTC
CDR3aa: CASRDTGTGANVLTF

v_gene: TRBV6-2/TRBV6-3
j_gene: TRBJ1-2
abundance: -
d_gene: -
CDR3nt: TGTGCCAGCAGTTATCCGGGGACTTTGATGAGTCCCTATGGCTACACCTTC
CDR3aa: CASSYPGTLMSPYGYTF

v_gene: TRBV9
j_gene: TRBJ1-2
abundance: -
d_gene: TRBD1
CDR3nt: TGTGCCAGCAGCTCACAGACAGGGAACTATGGCTACACCTTC
CDR3aa: CASSSQTGNYGYTF

v_gene: TRBV15
j_gene: TRBJ1-1
abundance: -
d_gene: -
CDR3nt: TGTGCCACCAGCAAAGCAGGGAACACTGAAGCTTTCTTT
CDR3aa: CATSKAGNTEAFF

v_gene: TRBV18
j_gene: TRBJ2-1
abundance: once
d_gene: -
CDR3nt: TGTGCCAGCTCACCACGGCGTAGGGGAACTTACAATGAGCAGTTCTTC
CDR3aa: CASSPRRRGTYNEQFF

v_gene: TRBV24-1
j_gene: TRBJ1-2
abundance: -
d_gene: -
CDR3nt: TGTGCCACCAGTGATTTTAGCGGCAGAGGATACTCAGGCTACACCTTC
CDR3aa: CATSDFSGRGYSGYTF

v_gene: TRBV5-4
j_gene: TRBJ1-3
abundance: -
d_gene: -
CDR3nt: TGTGCCAGCAGTTCAGACGGGTTCTCTGGAAACACCATATATTTT
CDR3aa: CASSSDGFSGNTIYF

v_gene: TRBV5-6
j_gene: TRBJ1-6
abundance: -
d_gene: -
CDR3nt: TGTGCCAGCAGCTTGTTTAATGAGCTCTCCTATAATTCACCCCTCCACTTT
CDR3aa: CASSLFNELSYNSPLHF

v_gene: TRBV18
j_gene: TRBJ1-4
abundance: -
d_gene: -
CDR3nt: TGTGCCAGCTCACCAGGGGGCGCGGATGAAAAACTGTTTTTT
CDR3aa: CASSPGGADEKLFF

v_gene: TRBV5-1
j_gene: TRBJ2-5
abundance: -
d_gene: TRBD1
CDR3nt: TGCGCCAGCAGCTTAGGGACAGACCTTGAAGAGACCCAGTACTTC
CDR3aa: CASSLGTDLEETQYF

v_gene: TRBV6-6
j_gene: TRBJ1-2
abundance: -
d_gene: TRBD1
CDR3nt: TGTGCCAGCAGTCCCAAGTTCAGGACAGGGGGAAGATTAGCTAATGGCTACACCTTC
CDR3aa: CASSPKFRTGGRLANGYTF

v_gene: TRBV9
j_gene: TRBJ2-5
abundance: -
d_gene: -
CDR3nt: TGTGCCAGCAGCACAGGACAGAAGCGAGAGACCCAGTACTTC
CDR3aa: CASSTGQKRETQYF

v_gene: TRBV5-4
j_gene: TRBJ2-3
abundance: once
d_gene: TRBD2
CDR3nt: TGTGCCAGCAGCTTGGGGGCGGGAGCCACAGATACGCAGTATTTT
CDR3aa: CASSLGAGATDTQYF

v_gene: TRBV6-4
j_gene: TRBJ2-5
abundance: few
d_gene: -
CDR3nt: TGTGCCAGCAGTGACTCGAGTCTCCAGGGGTACCAAGAGACCCAGTACTTC
CDR3aa: CASSDSSLQGYQETQYF

v_gene: TRBV6-1
j_gene: TRBJ1-2
abundance: -
d_gene: TRBD1
CDR3nt: TGTGCCAGCAGGGAAGGACAGGGAAGGGATGGCTACACCTTC
CDR3aa: CASREGQGRDGYTF

v_gene: TRBV6-1
j_gene: TRBJ2-2
abundance: -
d_gene: TRBD2
CDR3nt: TGTGCCAGCAGTAGCGGGAGCGAGACCGGGGAGCTGTTTTTT
CDR3aa: CASSSGSETGELFF

v_gene: TRBV6-5
j_gene: TRBJ1-6
abundance: few
d_gene: -
CDR3nt: TGTGCCAGCCGTATTAACAGGGACCATAATTCACCCCTCCACTTT
CDR3aa: CASRINRDHNSPLHF

v_gene: TRBV10-3
j_gene: TRBJ2-2
abundance: -
d_gene: TRBD2
CDR3nt: TGTGCCATCGGGACTGGACTAGCGCTCACCGGGGAGCTGTTTTTT
CDR3aa: CAIGTGLALTGELFF

v_gene: TRBV7-2
j_gene: TRBJ1-3
abundance: many
d_gene: -
CDR3nt: TGTGCCAGCAGCGTAACAGGGTCTGGAAACACCATATATTTT
CDR3aa: CASSVTGSGNTIYF

v_gene: TRBV7-2
j_gene: TRBJ2-1
abundance: -
d_gene: -
CDR3nt: TGTGCCAGCAGCTTAGCGTTAAGGGGCTCCTACAATGAGCAGTTCTTC
CDR3aa: CASSLALRGSYNEQFF

v_gene: TRBV6-6
j_gene: TRBJ1-2
abundance: -
d_gene: -
CDR3nt: TGTGCCAGCAGTTACCCCAGGGAAGGCTACACCTTC
CDR3aa: CASSYPREGYTF

v_gene: TRBV18
j_gene: TRBJ1-1
abundance: -
d_gene: TRBD1
CDR3nt: TGTGCCAGCTCATCACTACAGGGGTTAAATACTGAAGCTTTCTTT
CDR3aa: CASSSLQGLNTEAFF

v_gene: TRBV28
j_gene: TRBJ1-4
abundance: -
d_gene: -
CDR3nt: TGTGCCAGCAGTTTAAGACACGGAAAACTGTTTTTT
CDR3aa: CASSLRHGKLFF

v_gene: TRBV7-2
j_gene: TRBJ2-5
abundance: -
d_gene: -
CDR3nt: TGTGCCAGCAGCTCCTCGATGGACTTGGTAGAGACCCAGTACTTC
CDR3aa: CASSSSMDLVETQYF

v_gene: TRBV30
j_gene: TRBJ1-6
abundance: -
d_gene: -
CDR3nt: TGTGCCTGGAAGGGGATGGATTCACCCCTCCACTTT
CDR3aa: CAWKGMDSPLHF

v_gene: TRBV7-9
j_gene: TRBJ1-1
abundance: few
d_gene: -
CDR3nt: TGTGCCAGCAGCGTTAAACAGGGTACTGAAGCTTTCTTT
CDR3aa: CASSVKQGTEAFF